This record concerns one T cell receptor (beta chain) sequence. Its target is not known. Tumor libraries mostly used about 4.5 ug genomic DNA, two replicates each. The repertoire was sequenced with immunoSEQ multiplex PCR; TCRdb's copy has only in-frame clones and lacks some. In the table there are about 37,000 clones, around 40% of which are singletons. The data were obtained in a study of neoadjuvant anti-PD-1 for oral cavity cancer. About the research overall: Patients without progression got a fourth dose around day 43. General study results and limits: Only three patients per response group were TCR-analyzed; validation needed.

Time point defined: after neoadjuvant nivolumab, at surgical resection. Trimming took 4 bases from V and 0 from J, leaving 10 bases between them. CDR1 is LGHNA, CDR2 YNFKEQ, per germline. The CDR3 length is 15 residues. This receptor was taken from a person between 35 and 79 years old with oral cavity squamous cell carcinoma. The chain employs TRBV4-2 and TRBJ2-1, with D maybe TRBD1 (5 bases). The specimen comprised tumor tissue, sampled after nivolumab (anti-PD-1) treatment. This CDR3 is CASSLQGPSYNEQFF. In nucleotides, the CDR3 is TGTGCCAGCAGCCTCCAGGGCCCCTCCTACAATGAGCAGTTCTTC.